This T cell receptor beta chain was recorded in a study of blood T cell repertoires in COVID-19. Across the whole study: Material from acute and convalescent COVID-19 was sourced from the United States, Italy and Spain.

The CDR3 totals 14 residues. In germline, CDR1 is SGDLS, CDR2 YYNGEE. The V and J ends lost 0 bases and 2 bases respectively, with 8 bases between them. In the source study's methods: Amplifying reference gene primers gave estimates of nucleated cell counts. This table comes from immunoSEQ multiplex PCR, and its TCRdb copy is limited to in-frame clones, with some not included. V, J and clone size are taken as reported in that table, and D and trimming were inferred from the DNA itself. The table records around 200,000 clones, approximately 87% of them present only once. Sequenced: peripheral blood. This clonotype originated in a woman between 18 and 29 years old who had recovered from COVID-19. J is TRBJ1-1 and V is TRBV9; D not certain. Written as DNA, the CDR3 is TGTGCCAGCAGCGTAGAAGGAGGAAACACTGAAGCTTTCTTT. Protein sequence: CASSVEGGNTEAFF.